This passage covers 11 T cell receptor beta chains from one sample sequenced in a study of T-cell memory formation after mild COVID-19. In TCRdb, the 5' RACE reads were re-called with MiXCR into one record per CDR3 protein. The data show a few hundred thousand distinct CDR3 sequences, around 30% seen once. The sequenced sample was PBMCs or a T cell subset sorted from them (not recorded which). The receptors derive from an adult woman who had mild COVID-19 (a few samples of this study predate the infection). Cell type and time point are not known.

This clonotype was observed a few times. The CDR3 region is CASSYSLAGKVDGYTF. The DNA of the CDR3 is TGTGCCAGCAGTTACTCTCTGGCAGGGAAGGTGGATGGCTACACCTTC. This sequence joins TRBV6-6 and TRBJ1-2, with a tentative D call TRBD1 (5 bases). The V end lost 0 bases, the J end lost 6 bases, and 17 bases lay between the germline ends. CDR3 size: 16 residues. CDR1 is MNHNY, CDR2 SVGAGI, per germline (reference sequence).

The chain carries TRBV7-9 and TRBJ1-2; unclear D gene. The length of the CDR3 is 12 residues. Trimming stripped 3 bases from V and 8 bases from J, with 10 bases between. CDR1 is SEHNR, CDR2 FQNEAQ, per germline (reference sequence). The chain's CDR3 is CASSFTTGGYTF. DNA for the CDR3: TGTGCCAGCAGCTTCACCACCGGGGGCTACACCTTC.

This clonotype was detected once. The V and J genes are TRBV7-9 and TRBJ2-5; 7 nucleotides agree with TRBD2. The V gene end was trimmed by 8 bases and the J gene end by 2 bases; junction bases not matched to a gene: 11. In germline, CDR1 is SEHNR, CDR2 FQNEAQ (reference sequence). The CDR3 has 15 residues. This CDR3 reads CASSLAGEAQETQYF. In DNA form, the CDR3 reads TGTGCCAGCTCCCTGGCGGGAGAAGCACAAGAGACCCAGTACTTC.

The CDR3 region is CATNDAYEQYF. CDR3 bases: TGTGCCACCAACGATGCCTACGAGCAGTACTTC. This chain uses TRBV19 with TRBJ2-7; D not resolved. Germline V lookup: CDR1 LNHDA, CDR2 SQIVND (reference sequence). The CDR3 consists of 11 residues. V lost 10 bases and J 2 bases, leaving 9 bases between the germline ends.

In DNA, the CDR3 is TGTGCCAGCAGCAAACAGGGGGACGAGACCCAGTACTTC. It specifies CASSKQGDETQYF. The genes are TRBV7-3 and TRBJ2-5; 8 bases match TRBD1. The germline V gene has CDR1 SGHTA and CDR2 FQGTGA. V dropped 5 bases and J dropped 5; count of bases not matched to a gene: 4. The CDR3 length is 13 residues.

The V gene is TRBV3-1, the J gene TRBJ1-1, with D tentatively TRBD1 (6 bases). The CDR3 loop spans 15 amino acids. Looked up from germline, CDR1 is LGHDT and CDR2 is YNNKEL (reference sequence). Between the trimmed V and J ends, which lost 1 base and 1 base, there was a span of 10 bases. In DNA form, the CDR3 reads TGTGCCAGCAGCCAAGTGCAGGGGCCGAACACTGAAGCTTTCTTT. This sequence encodes CASSQVQGPNTEAFF. Based on the CDR3 plus reference TRBV3-1 and TRBJ1-1, the full variable domain is DTAVSQTPKYLVTQMGNDKSIKCEQNLGHDTMYWYKQDSKKFLKIMFSYNNKELIINETVPNRFSPKSPDKAHLNLHINSLELGDSAVYFCASSQVQGPNTEAFFGQGTRLTVV.

The chain links TRBV27 to TRBJ2-7, with D possibly being TRBD1 (5 bases). Germline V gene sequence: CDR1 MNHEY, CDR2 SMNVEV (reference sequence). The ends were cut back, 8 bases at V and 5 bases at J, with 22 bases in the middle. The CDR3 consists of 15 residues. The CDR3 region is CASGPPTARAHEQYF. The CDR3 DNA follows: TGTGCCAGCGGCCCCCCGACGGCCAGGGCCCACGAGCAGTACTTC.

Many counts were recorded for this clonotype. The CDR3 DNA reads TGCGCCAGCAGCCGTGTAACGGGCGCAGGGGTTAGCAATCAGCCCCAGCATTTT. Protein product: CASSRVTGAGVSNQPQHF. This sequence joins TRBV4-1 and TRBJ1-5; tentative D call: TRBD1 (6 bases). The length of the CDR3 is 18 residues. Trimming took 4 bases from V and 0 from J, leaving 19 bases between them. CDR1 MGHRA and CDR2 YSYEKL come from the germline V gene.

V is TRBV6-5 and J is TRBJ1-6, with a possible D match to TRBD1 (6 bases). Per the germline V gene, CDR1 is MNHEY and CDR2 is SVGAGI. Trimming removed 6 bases at V and 5 bases at J, with 14 bases between. The CDR3 is 15 residues long. The CDR3 bases are TGTGCCAGCAGCCTCGGGACACCCGATAATTCACCCCTCCACTTT. Translation: CASSLGTPDNSPLHF.

This rearrangement joins TRBV27 to TRBJ2-1; D is ambiguous. Trimming pared 3 bases from V and 6 bases from J, leaving 15 bases between. Germline V gene lookup returns CDR1 MNHEY and CDR2 SMNVEV (reference sequence). The CDR3 sequence is 15 residues long. Here the CDR3 reads CASSFRAIRGNEQFF. CDR3 DNA: TGTGCCAGCAGTTTCCGGGCTATCAGAGGCAATGAGCAGTTCTTC.

The sample holds one count of this clonotype. The rearrangement joins TRBV10-3 to TRBJ2-5; D unclear. The germline gives CDR1 ENHRY, CDR2 SYGVKD. The CDR3 runs 12 residues. V was clipped by 2 bases and J by 8 bases, with 9 bases between them. The CDR3 DNA sequence: TGTGCCATCAGTGAGGCTCCGTCTACCCAGTACTTC. Translating it yields CAISEAPSTQYF.